This T cell receptor (beta chain) was identified during a study of shared clonotypes between healthy human individuals. The CDR3 consists of 14 residues. V lost 6 bases to trimming and J lost 4 bases, with 14 bases between them. CDR1 and CDR2 from the germline V gene are MDHEN and SYDVKM. For each subset, genomic DNA was distributed in equal portions over several immunoSEQ plates. Assay used: immunoSEQ multiplex PCR; TCRdb lists only in-frame clones, some missing. The profile shows roughly 1,000,000 clones, more than 75% of them singletons. The V and J genes are TRBV28 and TRBJ2-3, with D maybe TRBD2 (5 bases). The sample consisted of memory CD4+ T cells from PBMCs. Subset described: CD45RA-negative fraction. The sequence came from a man between 18 and 29 years old in good health. Some clones in this sample may be carry-over from other donors' samples. CDR3 region: CASSPRGFADTQYF. The CDR3 DNA follows: TGTGCCAGCAGCCCCAGAGGGTTCGCAGATACGCAGTATTTT. The full variable domain, in which reference TRBV28 and TRBJ2-3 provide the parts outside the CDR3, is DVKVTQSSRYLVKRTGEKVFLECVQDMDHENMFWYRQDPGLGLRLIYFSYDVKMKEKGDIPEGYSVSREKKERFSLILESASTNQTSMYLCASSPRGFADTQYFGPGTRLTVL.